These 16 T cell receptor beta chains came from one sample sequenced in a study of T cells after yellow fever vaccination. A single record per CDR3 protein comes from TCRdb applying MiXCR to the 5' RACE reads. This sample has some 350,000 distinct CDR3 sequences, with approximately 4% found just once. Here the sequenced sample was PBMCs, taken 5 days after the yellow fever booster vaccination. The receptors stem from a man between 18 and 29 years old who received the YFV17D yellow fever vaccine.

This clonotype was recorded a few times. The CDR3 sequence: CASSPKQGSHYGYTF. The CDR3 DNA reads TGTGCCAGCAGCCCCAAACAGGGCTCTCACTATGGCTACACCTTC. The chain recombines TRBV7-3 with TRBJ1-2, with a tentative D call TRBD1 (6 bases). Trimming removed 5 bases at V and 3 bases at J, with 16 bases between. The CDR3 consists of 15 residues. The germline V gene has CDR1 SGHTA and CDR2 FQGTGA. The full variable domain, with the rest looked up from reference TRBV7-3 and TRBJ1-2, is GAGVSQTPSNKVTEKGKYVELRCDPISGHTALYWYRQSLGQGPEFLIYFQGTGAADDSGLPNDRFFAVRPEGSVSTLKIQRTERGDSAVYLCASSPKQGSHYGYTFGSGTRLTVV.

Regarding this clonotype: A much larger clone differs from this one at a single base, so this may be a read error. The chain employs TRBV12-3 or TRBV12-4 and TRBJ2-5; D remains ambiguous. The CDR3 has 13 residues. V was trimmed by 6 bases and J by 2 bases, leaving 10 bases between them. The CDR3 nucleotides read TGTGCCAGCAGCTACATCTCACAAGAGACCCAGTACTTC. It is translated as CASSYISQETQYF.

Ten or more counts support this clonotype. The rearrangement joins TRBV7-2 to TRBJ2-5; TRBD2 matches 8 bases. Germline assignment: CDR1 SGHTA and CDR2 FQGNSA. The CDR3 is 15 amino acids. Trimming at V came to 7 bases and at J to 3 bases, leaving 10 bases not matched to a gene. The CDR3 sequence: CASTSRRGAEETQYF. CDR3 DNA sequence: TGTGCCAGCACCTCGAGGCGGGGGGCGGAAGAGACCCAGTACTTC.

This clonotype was found many times. V gene TRBV9 combines with J gene TRBJ2-3, with 10 bases lining up with TRBD2. The V segment lost 5 bases and the J segment 1 base; nucleotides outside the gene matches: 4. Germline V gene sequence: CDR1 SGDLS, CDR2 YYNGEE. The CDR3 sequence is 15 residues long. The DNA of the CDR3 is TGTGCCAGCAGTACTAGCGGGGTGGGCACAGATACGCAGTATTTT. Its protein product is CASSTSGVGTDTQYF.

The V call is TRBV27, the J call TRBJ1-3, with D uncertain. This CDR3 is built from 16 residues. Germline lookup yields CDR1 MNHEY and CDR2 SMNVEV (reference sequence). V gave up 2 bases and J gave up 4 bases, with 15 bases separating them. CDR3 loop: CASSLGQPLDGNTIYF. In nucleotides, the CDR3 is TGTGCCAGCAGTTTAGGGCAGCCCCTCGACGGAAACACCATATATTTT.

V usage is TRBV19 and J usage is TRBJ2-3, with 9 bases lining up with TRBD2. CDR1 LNHDA and CDR2 SQIVND come from the germline V gene (reference sequence). J lost 0 bases, V lost 5 bases, and 12 bases had no gene match. This CDR3 is 18 amino acids long. In nucleotides, the CDR3 is TGTGCCAGTAGTGAGCAACCGGGACTAGCCGGCAGCACAGATACGCAGTATTTT. Amino acids: CASSEQPGLAGSTDTQYF. Complete variable domain (other parts from reference TRBV19 and TRBJ2-3): DGGITQSPKYLFRKEGQNVTLSCEQNLNHDAMYWYRQDPGQGLRLIYYSQIVNDFQKGDIAEGYSVSREKKESFPLTVTSAQKNPTAFYLCASSEQPGLAGSTDTQYFGPGTRLTVL.

In its sample, this clonotype was seen a few times. V usage is TRBV6-1 and J usage is TRBJ1-2; D is unclear. This CDR3 is built from 15 residues. Per germline, CDR1 MNHNS and CDR2 SASEGT. Between the trimmed V and J ends, which lost 6 bases and 0 bases, there was a span of 14 bases. The CDR3: CASRVPLAANYGYTF. The CDR3, as DNA: TGTGCCAGCAGAGTCCCGCTCGCCGCTAACTATGGCTACACCTTC.

This rearrangement joins TRBV30 to TRBJ1-3; D is uncertain. The CDR3 covers 15 residues. Germline CDR1 is GTSNPN and CDR2 is SVGIG (reference sequence). With 4 bases removed from V and 0 bases from J, the gap between germline ends came to 13 bases. The CDR3 here is CAWMSLLRSGNTIYF. The CDR3 bases are TGTGCCTGGATGAGCCTTCTGCGCTCTGGAAACACCATATATTTT.

This clonotype was counted ten times or more. This chain connects TRBV12-3 or TRBV12-4 to TRBJ1-2, with D hard to call. The CDR3 loop spans 13 amino acids. V lost 2 bases and J 1 base, leaving 5 bases between the germline ends. The CDR3 sequence: CASSLRSNYGYTF. The CDR3 nucleotides read TGTGCCAGCAGTTTACGGAGTAACTATGGCTACACCTTC.

The chain uses TRBV10-3 and TRBJ1-1; D not resolved. Germline loops: CDR1 ENHRY, CDR2 SYGVKD. The germline V and J ends were trimmed by 11 bases and 1 base, with 14 bases remaining between them. The CDR3 sequence is 13 residues long. CDR3 protein: CAASIRENTEAFF. The CDR3 DNA reads TGTGCCGCATCGATTCGGGAGAACACTGAAGCTTTCTTT.

This clonotype came up a few times. The chain couples TRBV3-1 to TRBJ1-2; TRBD1 might be the D (5 bases). From germline, CDR1 is LGHDT and CDR2 YNNKEL (reference sequence). This CDR3 region has 13 residues. V lost 7 bases to trimming and J lost 5 bases, with 14 bases between them. The CDR3 loop is CASTKSGGYGYTF. CDR3 in DNA: TGTGCCAGCACCAAGTCGGGGGGGTATGGCTACACCTTC.

The genes are TRBV7-2 and TRBJ1-1; TRBD1 is a possible D gene (5 bases). Trimming removed 1 base at V and 11 bases at J, with 11 bases between. The CDR3 has 12 residues. Germline CDR1 is SGHTA and CDR2 is FQGNSA. The CDR3 here is CASSLDWGRAFF. As DNA, the CDR3 is TGTGCCAGCAGCTTAGACTGGGGACGGGCTTTCTTT.

The chain carries TRBV4-1 and TRBJ2-1; D possibly matches TRBD1 or TRBD2 (6 bases each). V lost 1 base, J lost 6 bases, and 16 bases lay in between. Per germline, CDR1 MGHRA and CDR2 YSYEKL. CDR3 size: 16 residues. The CDR3 sequence: CASSQVGGQLVNEQFF. Written as DNA, the CDR3 is TGCGCCAGCAGCCAAGTTGGGGGGCAGTTGGTCAATGAGCAGTTCTTC.

The chain combines TRBV11-2 with TRBJ1-4, with D perhaps TRBD1 (6 bases). CDR1 SGHAT and CDR2 FQNNGV come from the germline V gene. V lost 6 bases and J 3 bases, leaving 14 bases between the germline ends. The length of the CDR3 is 15 residues. The CDR3 is CASRPIQGSNEKLFF. The CDR3 DNA is TGTGCCAGCAGACCAATACAGGGATCTAATGAAAAACTGTTTTTT.

This clonotype was seen a handful of times. The chain carries TRBV5-4 and TRBJ2-7; TRBD2 might be the D (5 bases). V lost 2 bases, J lost 5 bases, and 14 bases lay in between. Germline V lookup: CDR1 SGHNT, CDR2 YYREEE (reference sequence). CDR3 length: 14 amino acids. The CDR3 loop is CASSFGGLPDEQYV. CDR3 DNA: TGTGCCAGCAGCTTCGGAGGACTCCCGGACGAGCAGTACGTC.

The J gene is TRBJ2-7, the V gene TRBV29-1, with no clear D. This CDR3 spans 13 amino acids. Germline CDR1 is SQVTM and CDR2 is ANQGSEA. The ends were cut back, 4 bases at V and 3 bases at J, with 13 bases in the middle. The CDR3 reads CSVVRPKNYEQYV. As DNA, the CDR3 is TGCAGCGTTGTGCGACCGAAAAACTACGAGCAGTACGTC.